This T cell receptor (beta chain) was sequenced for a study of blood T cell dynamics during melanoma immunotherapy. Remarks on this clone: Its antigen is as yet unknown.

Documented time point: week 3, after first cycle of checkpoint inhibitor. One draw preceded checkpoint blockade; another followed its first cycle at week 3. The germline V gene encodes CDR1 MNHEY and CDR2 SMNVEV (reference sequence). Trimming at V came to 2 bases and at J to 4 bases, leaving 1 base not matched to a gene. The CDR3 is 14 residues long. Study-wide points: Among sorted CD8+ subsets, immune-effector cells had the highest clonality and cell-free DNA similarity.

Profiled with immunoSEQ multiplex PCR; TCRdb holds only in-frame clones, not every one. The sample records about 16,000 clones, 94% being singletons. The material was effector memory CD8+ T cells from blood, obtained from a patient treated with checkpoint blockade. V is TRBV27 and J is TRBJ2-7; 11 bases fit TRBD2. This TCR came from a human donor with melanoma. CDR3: CASSLGTSGYEQYF. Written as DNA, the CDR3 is TGTGCCAGCAGTTTAGGGACTAGCGGTTACGAGCAGTACTTC.